Following are 19 T cell receptor beta chains from one sample sequenced in a study of T cell responses to AZD1222 COVID-19 vaccine. Profiled with immunoSEQ multiplex PCR; TCRdb holds only in-frame clones, not every one. The sample includes some 97,000 clones, about 87% of them seen just once. The material sequenced was peripheral blood, taken on day 0 of AZD1222 vaccination. The source is an adult in good health.

V usage is TRBV7-9 and J usage is TRBJ2-5, with D tentatively TRBD2 (5 bases). Germline V gene data show CDR1 as SEHNR and CDR2 as FQNEAQ (reference sequence). The V and J ends lost 5 bases and 4 bases respectively, with 23 bases between them. The CDR3 totals 17 residues. CDR3 sequence (DNA): TGTGCCAGCAGCCCCCCCGCTGGGCGGGCTCGAGGAGAGACCCAGTACTTC. This codes for CASSPPAGRARGETQYF.

The chain is built from TRBV11-2 and TRBJ2-2; 11 nucleotides agree with TRBD2. CDR3 length: 18 amino acids. V gave up 2 bases and J gave up 5 bases; unmatched junction bases: 10. CDR1 SGHAT and CDR2 FQNNGV come from the germline V gene. In nucleotides, the CDR3 is TGTGCCAGCAGCTTATACTCACTAGCGGGAGTATGGACCGGGGAGCTGTTTTTT. Amino acid sequence: CASSLYSLAGVWTGELFF.

This clone was picked up one time. The chain links TRBV7-8 to TRBJ2-1; D is possibly TRBD1 (6 bases). V dropped 0 bases and J dropped 4 bases, with 13 bases sitting between them. The CDR3 consists of 16 residues. Germline loops: CDR1 SGHVS, CDR2 FQNEAQ. CDR3 DNA sequence: TGTGCCAGCAGCTTAGCCCCCGCCGGACAGTACAATGAGCAGTTCTTC. This encodes CASSLAPAGQYNEQFF.

The chain links TRBV27 to TRBJ2-3; 10 nucleotides align to TRBD1. J lost 4 bases, V lost 6 bases, and 4 bases had no gene match. Germline values: CDR1 MNHEY, CDR2 SMNVEV (reference sequence). The CDR3 runs to 14 residues. In nucleotides, the CDR3 is TGTGCCAGCAGACGGGACAGGGGTTCAGATACGCAGTATTTT. It is translated as CASRRDRGSDTQYF.

The rearrangement links TRBV5-4 to TRBJ2-1; the D is unclear. CDR1 and CDR2 from the germline V gene are SGHNT and YYREEE (reference sequence). Trimming pared 4 bases from V and 7 bases from J, leaving 12 bases between. The CDR3 runs to 13 residues. In nucleotides, the CDR3 is TGTGCCAGCAGCCATAGCTTGCCGAATGAGCAGTTCTTC. This encodes CASSHSLPNEQFF.

The chain employs TRBV6-5 and TRBJ1-2; the match to TRBD1 covers 11 bases. Looked up from germline, CDR1 is MNHEY and CDR2 is SVGAGI. The V segment lost 5 bases and the J segment 3 bases; nucleotides outside the gene matches: 5. The CDR3 sequence is 15 residues long. The CDR3 loop reads CASSPGTGGYYGYTF. The CDR3 DNA reads TGTGCCAGCAGTCCCGGGACAGGGGGTTACTATGGCTACACCTTC.

In its sample, this clone was seen once. The chain carries TRBV7-9 and TRBJ1-3; TRBD1 agrees at 11 bases. From germline, CDR1 is SEHNR and CDR2 FQNEAQ (reference sequence). This CDR3 has 18 residues. The ends lost 4 bases at V and 2 bases at J; junction bases unmatched: 10. Written as DNA, the CDR3 is TGTGCCAGCAGCTCCTCAGCTACGGACAGGGGGCCTGGAAACACCATATATTTT. Amino acids: CASSSSATDRGPGNTIYF.

The rearrangement links TRBV7-9 to TRBJ1-3, with 9 bases matching TRBD1. CDR1 is SEHNR, CDR2 FQNEAQ, per germline (reference sequence). The CDR3 extends over 16 amino acids. After removal of 5 bases from V and 4 bases from J, the junction contained 9 bases not matched to a gene. The CDR3 is CASSPKPGTGGNTIYF. In DNA form, the CDR3 reads TGTGCCAGCAGCCCCAAGCCCGGGACAGGGGGAAACACCATATATTTT. Complete variable domain (other parts from reference TRBV7-9 and TRBJ1-3): DTGVSQNPRHKITKRGQNVTFRCDPISEHNRLYWYRQTLGQGPEFLTYFQNEAQLEKSRLLSDRFSAERPKGSFSTLEIQRTEQGDSAMYLCASSPKPGTGGNTIYFGEGSWLTVV.

The chain links TRBV9 to TRBJ2-1; tentatively, D is TRBD1 or TRBD2 (5 bases each). The CDR3 has 15 residues. Germline V lookup: CDR1 SGDLS, CDR2 YYNGEE. The ends were cut back, 3 bases at V and 3 bases at J, with 13 bases in the middle. The CDR3 region is CASSASGTNYNEQFF. The CDR3 coding sequence is TGTGCCAGCAGCGCTTCCGGGACGAACTACAATGAGCAGTTCTTC.

The J gene is TRBJ2-7, the V gene TRBV4-3; 12 bases fit TRBD2. J was trimmed by 4 bases and V by 0 bases; bases with no gene match: 7. The CDR3 covers 17 residues. Germline V gene data show CDR1 as LGHNA and CDR2 as YSLEER. The CDR3 here is CASSQDFRLAGGYEQYF. CDR3 nucleotides: TGCGCCAGCAGCCAAGATTTTCGGCTAGCGGGAGGGTACGAGCAGTACTTC.

The chain is built from TRBV5-4 and TRBJ1-4; D not resolved. The germline V and J ends were trimmed by 4 bases and 5 bases, with 15 bases remaining between them. This CDR3 is 15 amino acids long. Germline loops: CDR1 SGHNT, CDR2 YYREEE (reference sequence). CDR3 loop: CASSLPGIGNEKLFF. DNA of the CDR3: TGTGCCAGCAGCCTGCCCGGGATCGGGAATGAAAAACTGTTTTTT.

The V gene is TRBV6-5, the J gene TRBJ2-7; D uncertain. The germline V and J ends were trimmed by 0 bases and 1 base, with 4 bases remaining between them. Germline V gene lookup returns CDR1 MNHEY and CDR2 SVGAGI. The CDR3 has 13 amino acids. CDR3 nucleotide sequence: TGTGCCAGCAGTTACTCTAGTTCCTACGAGCAGTACTTC. Protein sequence: CASSYSSSYEQYF.

This chain connects TRBV7-9 to TRBJ2-1; 9 bases are a match to TRBD2. Unmatched junction bases numbered 13, after V lost 4 bases and J lost 6 bases. This CDR3 has 17 amino acids. From germline, CDR1 is SEHNR and CDR2 FQNEAQ (reference sequence). CDR3 in amino acids: CASSSSERREGSNEQFF. In nucleotides, the CDR3 is TGTGCCAGCAGCTCCTCGGAACGGCGGGAGGGCTCCAATGAGCAGTTCTTC.

The genes are TRBV4-1 and TRBJ2-7; 10 nucleotides agree with TRBD2. V lost 5 bases, J lost 1 base, and 8 bases stayed unmatched. This CDR3 region has 16 residues. In germline, CDR1 is MGHRA, CDR2 YSYEKL. In nucleotides, the CDR3 is TGCGCCAGCAGCACCCCCTTAGCGGGAGGATCCTACGAGCAGTACTTC. The encoded protein is CASSTPLAGGSYEQYF.

This clone was detected a few times. As DNA, the CDR3 is TGTGCCATCATCAGGTGGACAGGGGAGGAAGCTTTCTTT. Residues: CAIIRWTGEEAFF. The chain has TRBV2 and TRBJ1-1; 9 positions match TRBD1. CDR1 is SNHLY and CDR2 is FYNNEI in the germline V gene. Trimming took 10 bases from V and 8 from J; bases not matched to a gene: 11. This CDR3 is 13 amino acids long.

This sequence joins TRBV27 and TRBJ2-7; D perhaps matches TRBD1 (6 bases). V was shortened by 6 bases and J by 6 bases, with 15 bases between the two germline ends. The CDR3 loop spans 13 amino acids. Germline V lookup: CDR1 MNHEY, CDR2 SMNVEV (reference sequence). CDR3 residues: CASRRQALGEQYF. In DNA form, the CDR3 reads TGTGCCAGCAGAAGACAGGCTCTCGGCGAGCAGTACTTC.

The genes are TRBV6-5 and TRBJ1-5, with 8 positions matching TRBD1. Germline CDR1 reads MNHEY; CDR2 reads SVGAGI. V trimming: 6 bases; J trimming: 3 bases; junction bases outside the gene matches: 4. This CDR3 is 14 amino acids long. The CDR3 sequence is CASRKQGVNQPQHF. The CDR3 nucleotides are TGTGCCAGCAGAAAACAGGGGGTCAATCAGCCCCAGCATTTT.

The genes are TRBV6-2 or TRBV6-3 and TRBJ2-1, with D perhaps being TRBD1 or TRBD2 (6 bases each). Germline assignment: CDR1 MNHEY and CDR2 SVGEGT. V gave up 5 bases and J gave up 4 bases, with 15 bases separating them. The CDR3 is 15 residues long. CDR3 loop: CASSPGDSEYNEQFF. The CDR3 bases are TGTGCCAGCAGTCCAGGGGACTCCGAATACAATGAGCAGTTCTTC.

The chain joins TRBV10-3 to TRBJ1-4; 7 bases line up with TRBD1. Unmatched junction bases numbered 8, after V lost 0 bases and J lost 4 bases. This CDR3 comprises 17 residues. Germline lookup yields CDR1 ENHRY and CDR2 SYGVKD. The CDR3 DNA sequence: TGTGCCATCAGTGAGTCCAGGACAGGAAGAGTTAATGAAAAACTGTTTTTT. The encoded protein is CAISESRTGRVNEKLFF.